The 22 T cell receptor beta chains in this list originate from one sample, sequenced in a study of blood T cell repertoires in COVID-19. Data came from immunoSEQ multiplex PCR; TCRdb stores just in-frame clones and leaves some out. The table records about 190,000 clones, less than 85% of them present only once. Sequenced: PBMCs or T cells enriched from blood (not recorded which). These receptors were taken from a woman aged 25 to 39 who had recovered from COVID-19.

V and J are TRBV5-6 and TRBJ2-2, with TRBD1 matching over 7 bases. Germline V gives CDR1 SGHDT, CDR2 YYEEEE. V lost 1 base to trimming and J lost 6 bases; unmatched junction nucleotides: 0. The length of the CDR3 is 13 residues. CDR3 coding DNA: TGTGCCAGCAGCTTGACAGGGGCCGGGGAGCTGTTTTTT. It codes for CASSLTGAGELFF. Combining the CDR3 with reference TRBV5-6 and TRBJ2-2 gives the whole variable domain DAGVTQSPTHLIKTRGQQVTLRCSPKSGHDTVSWYQQALGQGPQFIFQYYEEEERQRGNFPDRFSGHQFPNYSSELNVNALLLGDSALYLCASSLTGAGELFFGEGSRLTVL.

V gene TRBV15 combines with J gene TRBJ2-3, with D possibly being TRBD2 (6 bases). Per germline, CDR1 LNHNV and CDR2 YYDKDF (reference sequence). V dropped 3 bases and J dropped 2 bases, with 15 bases sitting between them. This CDR3 has 16 amino acids. The CDR3 reads CATSRKGTFSTDTQYF. The CDR3 DNA sequence: TGTGCCACCAGCAGGAAAGGGACTTTTTCCACAGATACGCAGTATTTT. Using reference TRBV15 and TRBJ2-3 for the parts outside the CDR3, the full variable domain is DAMVIQNPRYQVTQFGKPVTLSCSQTLNHNVMYWYQQKSSQAPKLLFHYYDKDFNNEADTPDNFQSRRPNTSFCFLDIRSPGLGDTAMYLCATSRKGTFSTDTQYFGPGTRLTVL.

V and J are TRBV28 and TRBJ1-5; 9 bases are a match to TRBD1. CDR1 and CDR2 from the germline V gene are MDHEN and SYDVKM. The CDR3 contains 14 residues. The J segment lost 5 bases and the V segment lost 3 bases, leaving 2 bases of the junction unmatched. The DNA for the CDR3 is TGTGCCAGCAGTTTCACAGGGGGCTATCAGCCCCAGCATTTT. Protein: CASSFTGGYQPQHF.

This CDR3 is CASSLVVAVSYEQYF. The CDR3 DNA sequence: TGTGCCAGCAGCTTAGTGGTAGCGGTTAGCTACGAGCAGTACTTC. V gene TRBV7-2 combines with J gene TRBJ2-7, with a possible D match to TRBD2 (6 bases). The CDR3 is 15 residues long. CDR1 and CDR2 (germline): SGHTA, FQGNSA. The germline V and J ends were trimmed by 1 base and 3 bases, with 13 bases remaining between them.

The J gene is TRBJ2-1, the V gene TRBV13; 12 bases fit TRBD2. J gave up 8 bases and V 1 base, and 12 bases lay outside the gene matches. CDR1 and CDR2 (germline): PRHDT, FYEKMQ (reference sequence). The CDR3 runs to 18 residues. This CDR3 is CASSLETRLAGENDEQFF. CDR3 in DNA: TGTGCCAGCAGCTTAGAGACCCGACTAGCGGGAGAGAATGATGAGCAGTTCTTC.

The chain carries TRBV27 and TRBJ2-4; D is uncertain. Deletions cut 6 bases from V and 6 bases from J, with 9 bases between. CDR3 length: 12 residues. Germline CDR1 and CDR2: MNHEY and SMNVEV (reference sequence). In nucleotides, the CDR3 is TGTGCCAGCAGCCCAGCAGGAAACATTCAGTACTTC. Translating gives CASSPAGNIQYF.

This chain joins TRBV7-8 and TRBJ1-1; 8 nucleotides agree with TRBD1. The junction had 9 bases not matched to a gene; V was cut back by 3 bases and J by 3 bases. The CDR3 has 16 residues. Germline CDR1 and CDR2: SGHVS and FQNEAQ. This CDR3 is CASSFRFGQGDTEAFF. CDR3 bases: TGTGCCAGCAGCTTTAGATTTGGACAGGGCGACACTGAAGCTTTCTTT.

The CDR3 region has the DNA TGTGCCAGCAGCTTAGGAGCCAGGATGGGAAACACCATATATTTT. The encoded protein is CASSLGARMGNTIYF. The rearrangement uses TRBV11-2 and TRBJ1-3; D not resolved. CDR3 size: 15 residues. V was cut by 1 base and J by 4 bases, with 11 bases left in between. The germline V gene encodes CDR1 SGHAT and CDR2 FQNNGV.

The chain links TRBV5-1 to TRBJ1-4; possible D gene TRBD1, 6 bases. V was clipped by 6 bases and J by 5 bases, with 20 bases between them. CDR1 SGHRS and CDR2 YFSETQ come from the germline V gene. This CDR3 is built from 16 residues. CDR3 bases: TGCGCCAGCACCTTAGGGGGGGGCAGAGGCAATGAAAAACTGTTTTTT. Translated, it gives CASTLGGGRGNEKLFF.

The rearrangement joins TRBV11-2 to TRBJ2-7, with 8 nucleotides matching TRBD2. The J segment lost 2 bases and the V segment lost 3 bases, leaving 6 bases of the junction unmatched. Germline V lookup: CDR1 SGHAT, CDR2 FQNNGV. This CDR3 has 15 amino acids. CDR3 DNA sequence: TGTGCCAGCAGCTTTCCGGGACTAGGTACCTACGAGCAGTACTTC. This encodes CASSFPGLGTYEQYF. The variable domain in full, with the rest retrieved from reference TRBV11-2 and TRBJ2-7, is EAGVAQSPRYKIIEKRQSVAFWCNPISGHATLYWYQQILGQGPKLLIQFQNNGVVDDSQLPKDRFSAERLKGVDSTLKIQPAKLEDSAVYLCASSFPGLGTYEQYFGPGTRLTVT.

The genes are TRBV5-8 and TRBJ1-3; tentative D call: TRBD1 (6 bases). This CDR3 has 16 residues. Germline CDR1 reads SGHTS; CDR2 reads YDEGEE. Trimming shortened V by 4 bases and J by 0 bases, and 14 bases separated the two germline ends. The CDR3 loop is CASSPGHSFSGNTIYF. The CDR3 bases are TGTGCCAGCAGCCCGGGACACAGCTTCTCTGGAAACACCATATATTTT.

This clone was seen only once. The J gene is TRBJ2-5, the V gene TRBV6-6, with TRBD2 identical over 10 bases. There are 18 residues in the CDR3. CDR1 is MNHNY and CDR2 is SVGAGI in the germline V gene (reference sequence). With V trimmed by 5 bases and J by 5 bases, 17 bases remained unmatched. The CDR3 spells CASSPYGPLAGVGETQYF. As DNA, the CDR3 is TGTGCCAGCAGTCCCTACGGGCCTCTAGCGGGGGTCGGGGAGACCCAGTACTTC.

V is TRBV5-6 and J is TRBJ2-7; TRBD2 might be the D (5 bases). The V and J ends lost 4 bases and 1 base respectively, with 12 bases between them. CDR3 length equals 14 residues. CDR1 is SGHDT, CDR2 YYEEEE, per germline. In nucleotides, the CDR3 is TGTGCCAGCAGCCCCGAGGGCGGTTCCTACGAGCAGTACGTC. Its protein product is CASSPEGGSYEQYV.

The genes are TRBV10-3 and TRBJ2-2, with TRBD1 matching 8 bases. With 7 bases clipped from V and 4 bases from J, the junction kept 8 bases outside the gene matches. This CDR3 has 15 amino acids. Germline V gives CDR1 ENHRY, CDR2 SYGVKD. The CDR3 protein is CAINDRGGTTGELFF. CDR3 coding DNA: TGTGCCATCAACGACAGGGGCGGAACCACCGGGGAGCTGTTTTTT.

The chain joins TRBV19 to TRBJ2-1, with TRBD2 matching 8 bases. The V segment lost 6 bases and the J segment 10 bases; nucleotides outside the gene matches: 23. Germline CDR1 and CDR2: LNHDA and SQIVND (reference sequence). The CDR3 runs 18 residues. The CDR3 is CASSYFRAGGGVFGEQFF. CDR3 coding DNA: TGTGCCAGTAGCTACTTTCGCGCGGGGGGAGGGGTTTTTGGCGAGCAGTTCTTC.

This clone was detected only once. The chain recombines TRBV6-1 with TRBJ1-1; D unresolved. Germline CDR1 reads MNHNS; CDR2 reads SASEGT. The V end lost 3 bases, the J end lost 4 bases, and 12 bases lay between the germline ends. This CDR3 spans 14 amino acids. The CDR3 loop is CASSEELLSTEAFF. The CDR3 DNA follows: TGTGCCAGCAGTGAGGAGCTTTTGAGCACTGAAGCTTTCTTT.

CDR3 sequence (DNA): TGTGCCAGTTCGGGGGGAATTTCCTACGAGCAGTACGTC. Its translation is CASSGGISYEQYV. The chain employs TRBV21-1 and TRBJ2-7; the D call TRBD2 from the table was never checked on the DNA. TRBV21-1 has pseudogene status. This CDR3 is 13 amino acids long.

The chain employs TRBV5-1 and TRBJ2-1, with 8 bases that match TRBD2. The CDR3 totals 13 residues. The V gene end was trimmed by 4 bases and the J gene end by 10 bases; junction bases not matched to a gene: 7. Germline CDR1 and CDR2: SGHRS and YFSETQ. The CDR3 loop reads CASSTGLDREQFF. The CDR3 DNA sequence: TGCGCCAGCAGCACGGGACTAGATAGGGAGCAGTTCTTC.

The chain employs TRBV2 and TRBJ1-2; 9 bases align to TRBD1. CDR3 length equals 15 residues. V lost 1 base, J lost 5 bases, and 5 bases stayed unmatched. Germline CDR1 is SNHLY and CDR2 is FYNNEI. This CDR3 reads CASSEGWTGVYGYTF. CDR3 coding DNA: TGTGCCAGCAGTGAAGGGTGGACAGGGGTTTATGGCTACACCTTC.

This chain uses TRBV5-1 with TRBJ1-5; a weak D match, TRBD1 (6 bases). V was pared by 7 bases and J by 8 bases, with 22 bases between. The CDR3 runs to 15 residues. Germline loops: CDR1 SGHRS, CDR2 YFSETQ. CDR3: CASGTVGQSGEPQHF. The CDR3 region has the DNA TGCGCCAGCGGTACTGTCGGCCAATCAGGGGAGCCCCAGCATTTT.

The V and J genes are TRBV6-5 and TRBJ2-7; maybe TRBD1 (6 bases). Between the trimmed V and J ends, which lost 4 bases and 3 bases, there was a span of 10 bases. Per the germline V gene, CDR1 is MNHEY and CDR2 is SVGAGI. The CDR3 runs to 13 residues. Here the CDR3 reads CASSSTTGYEQYV. CDR3 bases: TGTGCCAGCAGTTCCACGACAGGCTACGAGCAGTACGTC.

Only a few counts were recorded for this clone. V is TRBV21-1 and J is TRBJ1-1; TRBD1, the table's D call, lacks a check against the DNA. TRBV21-1 is given as a pseudogene. The CDR3 runs 17 residues. CDR3 sequence reads: CASSNGQGKDTNTEAFF. DNA of the CDR3: TGTGCCAGCAGCAATGGACAGGGTAAAGACACGAACACTGAAGCTTTCTTT.